The source of this T cell receptor beta chain is a study of blood T cell repertoires in COVID-19. Sequencing was performed with immunoSEQ multiplex PCR; in TCRdb, only in-frame clones are kept and a portion is missing. Seen here are about 150,000 clones, 65% to 90% observed once, and the top ten hold roughly 3.5%. From germline, CDR1 is SEHNR and CDR2 FQNEAQ (reference sequence). The CDR3 extends over 16 amino acids. V was pared by 5 bases and J by 9 bases, with 14 bases of the junction left unmatched. Source material: peripheral blood. The source is a man in his 70s with acute or convalescent COVID-19. The chain carries TRBV7-9 and TRBJ2-7, with 12 nucleotides matching TRBD1. CDR3 sequence reads: CASSLDPGQGARGQYF. CDR3 DNA: TGTGCCAGCAGCCTTGATCCGGGACAGGGGGCCCGTGGGCAGTACTTC. The full variable domain, rest sourced from reference TRBV7-9 and TRBJ2-7, is DTGVSQNPRHKITKRGQNVTFRCDPISEHNRLYWYRQTLGQGPEFLTYFQNEAQLEKSRLLSDRFSAERPKGSFSTLEIQRTEQGDSAMYLCASSLDPGQGARGQYFGPGTRLTVT.